This T cell receptor (beta chain) was identified in a study of blood T cell repertoires in COVID-19. The CDR3 is made up of 13 amino acids. Per germline, CDR1 SGHRS and CDR2 YFSETQ. Trimming pared 4 bases from V and 4 bases from J, leaving 11 bases between. This clone appeared once. Using immunoSEQ multiplex PCR, the repertoire was profiled, and TCRdb retains in-frame clones only, with some absent. This sample has 240,000 or so clones, with roughly 88% found just once. This TCR derives from a man at least 80 years old with acute or convalescent COVID-19. V and J are TRBV5-1 and TRBJ1-2; TRBD1 might be the D (6 bases). Input material: peripheral blood. CDR3 loop: CASSPQGSYGYTF. CDR3 sequence (DNA): TGCGCCAGCAGCCCACAGGGAAGCTATGGCTACACCTTC.